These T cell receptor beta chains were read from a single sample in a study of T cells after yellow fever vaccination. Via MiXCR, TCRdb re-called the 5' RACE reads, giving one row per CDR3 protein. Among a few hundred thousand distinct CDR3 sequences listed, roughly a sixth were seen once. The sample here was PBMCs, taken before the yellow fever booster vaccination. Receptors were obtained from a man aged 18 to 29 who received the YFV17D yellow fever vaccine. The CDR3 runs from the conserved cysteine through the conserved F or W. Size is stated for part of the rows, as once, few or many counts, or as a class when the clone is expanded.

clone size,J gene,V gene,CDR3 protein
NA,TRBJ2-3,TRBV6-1,CASSENGGGTDTQYF
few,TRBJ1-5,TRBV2,CASCGQGEQPQHF
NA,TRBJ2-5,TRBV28,CASRHKSLNQETQYF
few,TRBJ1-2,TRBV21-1,CASSKDVETLVF
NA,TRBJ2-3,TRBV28,CASRAGGSTDTQYF
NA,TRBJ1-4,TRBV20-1,CSVPGGGQNSNEKLFF
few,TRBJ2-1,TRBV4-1,CASSQVELDRPGEQFF
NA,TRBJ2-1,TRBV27,CASSPRPLAHEQFF
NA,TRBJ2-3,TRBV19,CASSPWGLAGMTDTQYF
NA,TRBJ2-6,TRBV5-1,CASSVQASGANVLTF
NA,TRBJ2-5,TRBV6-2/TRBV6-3,CASSLPGTGGQEETQYF
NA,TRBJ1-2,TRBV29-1,CSVEPDPVGYTF
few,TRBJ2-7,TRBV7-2,CASTPWAGDSSYEQYF
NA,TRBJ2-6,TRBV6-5,CASSRRTVNSGANVLTF
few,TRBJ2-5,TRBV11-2,CASSLVLETQYF
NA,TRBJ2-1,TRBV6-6,CASSYRTSAGRGQFF
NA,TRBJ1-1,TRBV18,CASSLSGIPDTEAFF
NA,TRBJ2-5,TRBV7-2,CASSLMWEEETQYF